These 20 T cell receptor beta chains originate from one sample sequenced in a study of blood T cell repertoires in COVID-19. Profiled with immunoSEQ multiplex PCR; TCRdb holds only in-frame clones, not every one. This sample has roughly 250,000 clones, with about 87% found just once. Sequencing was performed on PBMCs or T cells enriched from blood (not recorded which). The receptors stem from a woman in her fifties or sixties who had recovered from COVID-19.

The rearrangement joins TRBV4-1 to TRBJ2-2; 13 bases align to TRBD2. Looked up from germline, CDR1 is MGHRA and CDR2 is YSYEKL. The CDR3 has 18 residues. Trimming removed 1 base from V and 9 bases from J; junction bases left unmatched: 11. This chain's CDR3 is CASSQAAGTSGMERELFF. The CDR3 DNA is TGCGCCAGCAGCCAAGCGGCCGGGACTAGCGGGATGGAGAGGGAGCTGTTTTTT.

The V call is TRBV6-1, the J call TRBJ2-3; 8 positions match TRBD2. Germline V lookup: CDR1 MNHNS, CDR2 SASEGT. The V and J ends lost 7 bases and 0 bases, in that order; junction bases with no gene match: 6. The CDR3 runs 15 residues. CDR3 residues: CASKIGGGSTDTQYF. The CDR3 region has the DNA TGTGCCAGCAAGATTGGCGGGGGGAGCACAGATACGCAGTATTTT.

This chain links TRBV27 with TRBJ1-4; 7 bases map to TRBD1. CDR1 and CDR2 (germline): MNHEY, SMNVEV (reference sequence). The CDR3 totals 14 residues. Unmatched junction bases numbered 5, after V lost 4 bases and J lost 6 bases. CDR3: CASSSHRGHEKLFF. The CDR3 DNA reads TGTGCCAGCAGTTCTCACAGGGGACATGAAAAACTGTTTTTT.

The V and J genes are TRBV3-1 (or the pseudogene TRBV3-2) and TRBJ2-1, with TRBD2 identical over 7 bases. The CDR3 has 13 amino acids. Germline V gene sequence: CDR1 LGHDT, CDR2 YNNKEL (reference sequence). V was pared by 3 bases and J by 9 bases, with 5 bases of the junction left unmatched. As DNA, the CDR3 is TGTGCCAGCAGCCAGGGCGGGAGTTTTGAGCAGTTCTTC. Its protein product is CASSQGGSFEQFF.

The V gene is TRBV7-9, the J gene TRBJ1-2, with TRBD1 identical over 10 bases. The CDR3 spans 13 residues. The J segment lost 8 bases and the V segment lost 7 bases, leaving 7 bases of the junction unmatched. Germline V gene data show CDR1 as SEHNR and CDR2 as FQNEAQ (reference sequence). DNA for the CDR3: TGTGCCAGCACCGAGGGACAGGGGAAAGGCTACACCTTC. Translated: CASTEGQGKGYTF.

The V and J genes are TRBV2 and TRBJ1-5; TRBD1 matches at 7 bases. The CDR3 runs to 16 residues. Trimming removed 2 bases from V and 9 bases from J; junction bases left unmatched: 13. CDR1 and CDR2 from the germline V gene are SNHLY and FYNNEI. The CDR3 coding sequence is TGTGCCAGCAGTGAAAGGGACAGCTCTTATCATTGGCCCCAGCATTTT. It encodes CASSERDSSYHWPQHF.

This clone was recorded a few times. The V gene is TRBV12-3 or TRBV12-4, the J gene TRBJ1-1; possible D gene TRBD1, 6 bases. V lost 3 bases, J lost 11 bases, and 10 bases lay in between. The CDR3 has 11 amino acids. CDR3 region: CASSFTGQAFF. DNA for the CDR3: TGTGCCAGCAGTTTTACCGGACAGGCTTTCTTT.

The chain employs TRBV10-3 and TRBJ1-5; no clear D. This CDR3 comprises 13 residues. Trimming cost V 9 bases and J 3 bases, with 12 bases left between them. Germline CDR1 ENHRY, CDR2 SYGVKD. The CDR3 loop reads CAMSPAANQPQHF. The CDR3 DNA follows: TGTGCCATGAGTCCAGCGGCCAATCAGCCCCAGCATTTT.

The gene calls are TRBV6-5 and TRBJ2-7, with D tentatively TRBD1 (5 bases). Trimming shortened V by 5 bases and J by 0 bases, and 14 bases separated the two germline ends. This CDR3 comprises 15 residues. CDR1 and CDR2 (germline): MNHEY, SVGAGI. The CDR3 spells CASSKKGVSSYEQYF. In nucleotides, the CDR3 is TGTGCCAGCAGTAAAAAAGGGGTTTCCTCCTACGAGCAGTACTTC.

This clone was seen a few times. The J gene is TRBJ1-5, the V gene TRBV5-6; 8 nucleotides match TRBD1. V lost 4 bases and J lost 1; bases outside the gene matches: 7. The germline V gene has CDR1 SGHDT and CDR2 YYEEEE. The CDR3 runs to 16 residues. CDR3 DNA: TGTGCCAGCAGCGCAGACAGGGGTCAAAGCAATCAGCCCCAGCATTTT. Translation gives CASSADRGQSNQPQHF.

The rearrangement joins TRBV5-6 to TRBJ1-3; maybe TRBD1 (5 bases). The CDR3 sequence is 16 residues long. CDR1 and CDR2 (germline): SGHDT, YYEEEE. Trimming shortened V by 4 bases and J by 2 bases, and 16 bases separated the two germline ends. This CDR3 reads CASSLLGGGAGNTIYF. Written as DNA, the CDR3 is TGTGCCAGCAGCCTTCTAGGTGGGGGGGCTGGAAACACCATATATTTT.

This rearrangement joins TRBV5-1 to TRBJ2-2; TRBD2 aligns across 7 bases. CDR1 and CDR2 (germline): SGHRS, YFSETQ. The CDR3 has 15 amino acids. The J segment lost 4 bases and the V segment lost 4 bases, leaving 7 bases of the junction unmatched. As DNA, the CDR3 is TGCGCCAGCAGCGTACGGGAGGTTGGCACCGGGGAGCTGTTTTTT. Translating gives CASSVREVGTGELFF.

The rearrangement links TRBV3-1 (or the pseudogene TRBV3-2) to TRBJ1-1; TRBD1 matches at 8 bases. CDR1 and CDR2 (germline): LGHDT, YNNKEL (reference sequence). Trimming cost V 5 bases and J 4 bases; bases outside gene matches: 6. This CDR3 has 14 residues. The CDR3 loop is CASSALDRGTEAFF. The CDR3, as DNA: TGTGCCAGCAGCGCCCTAGACAGGGGCACTGAAGCTTTCTTT.

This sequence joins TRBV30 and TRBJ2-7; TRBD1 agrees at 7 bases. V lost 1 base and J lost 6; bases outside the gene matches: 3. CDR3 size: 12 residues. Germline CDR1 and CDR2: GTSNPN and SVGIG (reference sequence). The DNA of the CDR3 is TGTGCCTGGAGTGAGACAGGGCGCGAGCAGTACTTC. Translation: CAWSETGREQYF.

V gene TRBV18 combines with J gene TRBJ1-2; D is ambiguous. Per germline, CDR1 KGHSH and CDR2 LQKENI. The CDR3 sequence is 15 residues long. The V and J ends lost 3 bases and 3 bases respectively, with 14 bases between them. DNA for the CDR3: TGTGCCAGCTCACCCAGATCGGGGTACGACTATGGCTACACCTTC. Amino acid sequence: CASSPRSGYDYGYTF.

In nucleotides, the CDR3 is TGTGCCAGCGCTCACGGAGAACACCACAATCAGCCCCAGCATTTT. It encodes CASAHGEHHNQPQHF. The V and J genes are TRBV28 and TRBJ1-5; no clear D. This CDR3 spans 15 amino acids. Trimming pared 8 bases from V and 3 bases from J, leaving 17 bases between. In germline, CDR1 is MDHEN, CDR2 SYDVKM.

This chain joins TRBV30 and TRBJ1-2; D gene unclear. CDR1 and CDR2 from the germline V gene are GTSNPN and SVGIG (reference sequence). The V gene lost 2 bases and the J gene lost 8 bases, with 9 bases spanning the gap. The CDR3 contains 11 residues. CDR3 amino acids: CAWSTARGYTF. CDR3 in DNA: TGTGCCTGGAGTACCGCCCGGGGCTACACCTTC.

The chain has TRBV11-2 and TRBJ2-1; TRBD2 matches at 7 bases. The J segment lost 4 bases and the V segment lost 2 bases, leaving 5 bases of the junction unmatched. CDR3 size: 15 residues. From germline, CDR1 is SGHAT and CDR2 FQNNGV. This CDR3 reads CASSLLSGDYNEQFF. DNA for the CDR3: TGTGCCAGCAGCTTATTGAGCGGGGATTACAATGAGCAGTTCTTC.

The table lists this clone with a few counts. The CDR3 coding sequence is TGTGCCAGCAGCCTGCTAGGACAGGGACAAAGGTCACCCCTCCACTTT. Protein sequence: CASSLLGQGQRSPLHF. J is TRBJ1-6 and V is TRBV3-1 (or the pseudogene TRBV3-2), with 8 bases that match TRBD1. V shed 4 bases and J 10 bases; nucleotides not matched to a gene: 12. Germline CDR1 and CDR2: LGHDT and YNNKEL (reference sequence). This CDR3 is 16 amino acids long.

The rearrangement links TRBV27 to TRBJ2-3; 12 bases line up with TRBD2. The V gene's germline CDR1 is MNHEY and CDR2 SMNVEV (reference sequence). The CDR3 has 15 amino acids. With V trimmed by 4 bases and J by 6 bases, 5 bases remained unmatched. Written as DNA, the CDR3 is TGTGCCAGCAGTTGGGGGACTAGCGGGTGGGATACGCAGTATTTT. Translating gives CASSWGTSGWDTQYF.